Listed below are T cell receptor beta chains from one sample, sequenced in a study of shared clonotypes between healthy human individuals. Assay: immunoSEQ multiplex PCR; the TCRdb copy retains only in-frame clones and omits some. The sample comprises more than 850,000 clones, 70% to 80% of which are singletons, and approximately 0.5% rests with the top ten. The sequencing input was memory CD4+ T cells from PBMCs. These TCRs come from a man aged 18 to 30 in good health. Some clones in this sample may be carry-over from other donors' samples. The CDR3 runs from the conserved cysteine through the conserved F or W. The order of the fields is D gene, J gene, clone size, V gene, CDR3 protein, CDR3 DNA. A D gene is named only where the DNA matches it firmly. Clone size, where shown, is once, few, many, or a class for clones that have expanded.

D gene: TRBD2
J gene: TRBJ2-7
clone size: once
V gene: TRBV5-4
CDR3 protein: CASSLVASGAYEQYF
CDR3 DNA: TGTGCCAGCAGCTTGGTGGCTAGCGGAGCCTACGAGCAGTACTTC

D gene: TRBD1
J gene: TRBJ2-2
clone size: .
V gene: TRBV7-9
CDR3 protein: CASSLGAGGTGELFF
CDR3 DNA: TGTGCCAGCAGCTTAGGGGCAGGGGGCACCGGGGAGCTGTTTTTT

D gene: .
J gene: TRBJ2-7
clone size: few
V gene: TRBV19
CDR3 protein: CASSSQQRYEQYF
CDR3 DNA: TGTGCCAGTAGCTCGCAACAGCGATACGAGCAGTACTTC

D gene: .
J gene: TRBJ1-2
clone size: once
V gene: TRBV2
CDR3 protein: CASGEENYGYTF
CDR3 DNA: TGTGCCAGCGGGGAAGAAAACTATGGCTACACCTTC

D gene: .
J gene: TRBJ2-1
clone size: .
V gene: TRBV11-2
CDR3 protein: CASSFGSSYNEQFF
CDR3 DNA: TGTGCCAGCAGCTTCGGGTCATCTTACAATGAGCAGTTCTTC

D gene: .
J gene: TRBJ1-1
clone size: .
V gene: TRBV19
CDR3 protein: CASSIQNTEAFF
CDR3 DNA: TGTGCCAGTAGTATTCAGAACACTGAAGCTTTCTTT

D gene: .
J gene: TRBJ2-7
clone size: .
V gene: TRBV5-1
CDR3 protein: CASSLSGGAISYEQYF
CDR3 DNA: TGCGCCAGCAGCTTATCAGGGGGGGCAATCTCCTACGAGCAGTACTTC

D gene: TRBD2
J gene: TRBJ2-6
clone size: once
V gene: TRBV5-4
CDR3 protein: CASSPGGASGANVLTF
CDR3 DNA: TGTGCCAGCAGCCCCGGGGGGGCCTCTGGGGCCAACGTCCTGACTTTC

D gene: TRBD1
J gene: TRBJ1-6
clone size: .
V gene: TRBV5-5
CDR3 protein: CASSWNRQGGNSPLHF
CDR3 DNA: TGTGCCAGCAGCTGGAACCGACAGGGCGGGAATTCACCCCTCCACTTT

D gene: TRBD2
J gene: TRBJ2-7
clone size: .
V gene: TRBV18
CDR3 protein: CASSPRGGTSGSYEQYF
CDR3 DNA: TGTGCCAGCTCACCAAGGGGGGGGACTAGCGGCTCCTACGAGCAGTACTTC

D gene: .
J gene: TRBJ1-2
clone size: .
V gene: TRBV4-1
CDR3 protein: CASDQTATRHGYGYTF
CDR3 DNA: TGCGCCAGCGACCAGACAGCCACTCGCCACGGCTATGGCTACACCTTC

D gene: TRBD2
J gene: TRBJ2-5
clone size: .
V gene: TRBV7-2
CDR3 protein: CASSLRTSGSQETQYF
CDR3 DNA: TGTGCCAGCAGCTTAAGGACTAGCGGCTCCCAAGAGACCCAGTACTTC

D gene: .
J gene: TRBJ2-7
clone size: .
V gene: TRBV5-4
CDR3 protein: CASSLNWGASYEQYF
CDR3 DNA: TGTGCCAGCAGCTTGAATTGGGGAGCCTCCTACGAGCAGTACTTC

D gene: .
J gene: TRBJ1-1
clone size: .
V gene: TRBV19
CDR3 protein: CASSIVSTGLNTEAFF
CDR3 DNA: TGTGCCAGTAGTATTGTGAGTACCGGGTTGAACACTGAAGCTTTCTTT

D gene: .
J gene: TRBJ2-7
clone size: .
V gene: TRBV20-1
CDR3 protein: CSATRADEQYF
CDR3 DNA: TGCAGTGCTACCAGGGCAGACGAGCAGTACTTC

D gene: .
J gene: TRBJ2-2
clone size: .
V gene: TRBV15
CDR3 protein: CATSRHRVVNTGELFF
CDR3 DNA: TGTGCCACCAGCAGACACAGGGTAGTGAACACCGGGGAGCTGTTTTTT

D gene: TRBD2
J gene: TRBJ2-7
clone size: .
V gene: TRBV2
CDR3 protein: CASSPRTSGSDEQYF
CDR3 DNA: TGTGCCAGCAGTCCGCGAACTAGCGGGAGTGACGAGCAGTACTTC

D gene: .
J gene: TRBJ1-1
clone size: .
V gene: TRBV6-1
CDR3 protein: CASSEKGEALEAFF
CDR3 DNA: TGTGCCAGCAGTGAAAAGGGGGAGGCACTCGAAGCTTTCTTT

D gene: TRBD2
J gene: TRBJ2-1
clone size: .
V gene: TRBV2
CDR3 protein: CASSEALGLAGETRYNEQFF
CDR3 DNA: TGTGCCAGCAGTGAAGCGCTTGGGCTAGCGGGAGAGACGAGATACAATGAGCAGTTCTTC

D gene: .
J gene: TRBJ1-3
clone size: once
V gene: TRBV7-3
CDR3 protein: CASSLGPNSGNTIYF
CDR3 DNA: TGTGCCAGCAGCTTGGGCCCAAACTCTGGAAACACCATATATTTT

D gene: .
J gene: TRBJ2-3
clone size: .
V gene: TRBV10-3
CDR3 protein: CAISPGPSTDTQYF
CDR3 DNA: TGTGCCATCAGCCCGGGACCAAGCACAGATACGCAGTATTTT

D gene: TRBD1
J gene: TRBJ2-6
clone size: .
V gene: TRBV6-1
CDR3 protein: CASGGRDRGGSGANVLTF
CDR3 DNA: TGTGCCAGCGGTGGGCGGGACAGGGGGGGATCTGGGGCCAACGTCCTGACTTTC

D gene: TRBD2
J gene: TRBJ2-2
clone size: .
V gene: TRBV9
CDR3 protein: CASSVVGAGVSPGELFF
CDR3 DNA: TGTGCCAGCAGCGTAGTTGGAGCGGGAGTGTCCCCCGGGGAGCTGTTTTTT

D gene: .
J gene: TRBJ2-5
clone size: .
V gene: TRBV4-1
CDR3 protein: CASSLKWGVGETQYF
CDR3 DNA: TGCGCCAGCAGCCTTAAATGGGGGGTGGGAGAGACCCAGTACTTC

D gene: TRBD2
J gene: TRBJ2-5
clone size: .
V gene: TRBV9
CDR3 protein: CASSVGSGRAFETQYF
CDR3 DNA: TGTGCCAGCAGCGTAGGGAGCGGGAGGGCCTTTGAGACCCAGTACTTC

D gene: .
J gene: TRBJ1-5
clone size: .
V gene: TRBV6-1
CDR3 protein: CASRRGGHDYQPQHF
CDR3 DNA: TGTGCCAGCAGGAGGGGGGGACACGATTATCAGCCCCAGCATTTT

D gene: TRBD1
J gene: TRBJ1-5
clone size: .
V gene: TRBV5-1
CDR3 protein: CASSLGSTTGNQPQHF
CDR3 DNA: TGCGCCAGCAGCTTGGGATCGACGACAGGGAATCAGCCCCAGCATTTT

D gene: .
J gene: TRBJ1-5
clone size: few
V gene: TRBV7-2
CDR3 protein: CASSLGLGSGQPQHF
CDR3 DNA: TGTGCCAGCAGCTTAGGGCTGGGGTCAGGGCAGCCCCAGCATTTT

D gene: .
J gene: TRBJ2-1
clone size: .
V gene: TRBV25-1
CDR3 protein: CASTPRGGEAINNEQFF
CDR3 DNA: TGTGCCAGCACCCCAAGGGGAGGAGAGGCCATCAACAATGAGCAGTTCTTC

D gene: .
J gene: TRBJ2-2
clone size: .
V gene: TRBV19
CDR3 protein: CASSSGRGSNTGELFF
CDR3 DNA: TGTGCCAGTAGTTCGGGGAGGGGGTCGAACACCGGGGAGCTGTTTTTT

D gene: .
J gene: TRBJ1-2
clone size: few
V gene: TRBV25-1
CDR3 protein: CASSPGYQGYGYTF
CDR3 DNA: TGTGCCAGCTCCCCCGGCTACCAGGGGTATGGCTACACCTTC

D gene: .
J gene: TRBJ1-2
clone size: .
V gene: TRBV6-1
CDR3 protein: CASSEAGAGYTF
CDR3 DNA: TGTGCCAGCAGTGAAGCGGGGGCTGGCTACACCTTC

D gene: TRBD2
J gene: TRBJ2-3
clone size: .
V gene: TRBV5-4
CDR3 protein: CASSLNLAGAEDTQYF
CDR3 DNA: TGTGCCAGCAGCCTAAACCTAGCGGGAGCCGAGGATACGCAGTATTTT

D gene: .
J gene: TRBJ1-2
clone size: .
V gene: TRBV5-1
CDR3 protein: CASSSGGTPYGYTF
CDR3 DNA: TGCGCCAGCAGCTCGGGAGGGACACCCTATGGCTACACCTTC

D gene: TRBD2
J gene: TRBJ2-1
clone size: few
V gene: TRBV9
CDR3 protein: CASSVLPGGNEQFF
CDR3 DNA: TGTGCCAGCAGCGTTCTTCCGGGGGGCAATGAGCAGTTCTTC

D gene: .
J gene: TRBJ1-5
clone size: .
V gene: TRBV2
CDR3 protein: CASNGDIFQPQHF
CDR3 DNA: TGTGCCAGCAACGGAGACATCTTCCAGCCCCAGCATTTT

D gene: .
J gene: TRBJ1-1
clone size: .
V gene: TRBV6-1
CDR3 protein: CASSASQGNTEAFF
CDR3 DNA: TGTGCCAGCAGTGCCTCACAGGGGAACACTGAAGCTTTCTTT

D gene: .
J gene: TRBJ2-2
clone size: few
V gene: TRBV7-2
CDR3 protein: CASSFLSGLNTGELFF
CDR3 DNA: TGTGCCAGCAGCTTTTTGAGCGGACTGAACACCGGGGAGCTGTTTTTT

D gene: .
J gene: TRBJ2-7
clone size: .
V gene: TRBV5-1
CDR3 protein: CASSSGTHYEQYF
CDR3 DNA: TGCGCCAGCAGCTCCGGGACACACTACGAGCAGTACTTC

D gene: .
J gene: TRBJ1-2
clone size: many
V gene: TRBV2
CDR3 protein: CASPGPHTTFYGYTF
CDR3 DNA: TGTGCCAGCCCCGGGCCTCACACAACCTTCTATGGCTACACCTTC

D gene: .
J gene: TRBJ1-2
clone size: .
V gene: TRBV7-2
CDR3 protein: CASSLRGLGYTF
CDR3 DNA: TGTGCCAGCAGCTTACGAGGCTTGGGCTACACCTTC

D gene: .
J gene: TRBJ2-3
clone size: .
V gene: TRBV5-1
CDR3 protein: CASSFGGTADTQYF
CDR3 DNA: TGCGCCAGCAGCTTCGGCGGGACCGCAGATACGCAGTATTTT

D gene: TRBD1
J gene: TRBJ2-5
clone size: .
V gene: TRBV7-7
CDR3 protein: CASSVDRGAETQYF
CDR3 DNA: TGTGCCAGCAGCGTCGACAGGGGAGCAGAGACCCAGTACTTC

D gene: .
J gene: TRBJ2-2
clone size: .
V gene: TRBV7-2
CDR3 protein: CASSTNSGGAWSGELFF
CDR3 DNA: TGTGCCAGCAGCACCAACTCGGGGGGCGCATGGTCGGGGGAGCTGTTTTTT

D gene: .
J gene: TRBJ1-2
clone size: .
V gene: TRBV30
CDR3 protein: CAWSVRGRVRSYTF
CDR3 DNA: TGTGCCTGGAGTGTACGGGGCAGGGTAAGGAGCTACACCTTC

D gene: .
J gene: TRBJ2-3
clone size: .
V gene: TRBV11-2
CDR3 protein: CASSLAAGLDTQYF
CDR3 DNA: TGTGCCAGCAGCTTAGCCGCGGGGTTAGATACGCAGTATTTT

D gene: .
J gene: TRBJ1-5
clone size: .
V gene: TRBV19
CDR3 protein: CASSITGKANQPQHF
CDR3 DNA: TGTGCCAGTAGTATAACAGGGAAGGCCAATCAGCCCCAGCATTTT

D gene: TRBD1
J gene: TRBJ1-3
clone size: once
V gene: TRBV11-2
CDR3 protein: CASSGQGQDSGNTIYF
CDR3 DNA: TGTGCCAGCAGCGGACAGGGGCAAGACTCTGGAAACACCATATATTTT

D gene: TRBD1
J gene: TRBJ1-1
clone size: .
V gene: TRBV28
CDR3 protein: CASSPTGAELNTEAFF
CDR3 DNA: TGTGCCAGCAGCCCAACAGGGGCGGAACTGAACACTGAAGCTTTCTTT

D gene: TRBD1
J gene: TRBJ2-2
clone size: .
V gene: TRBV5-5
CDR3 protein: CASTLGAGTATGELFF
CDR3 DNA: TGTGCCAGCACATTGGGGGCAGGGACAGCAACCGGGGAGCTGTTTTTT

D gene: .
J gene: TRBJ1-5
clone size: .
V gene: TRBV11-2
CDR3 protein: CASSLNPAQGGPQHF
CDR3 DNA: TGTGCCAGCAGCCTGAATCCCGCACAGGGAGGGCCCCAGCATTTT

D gene: TRBD2
J gene: TRBJ2-3
clone size: .
V gene: TRBV14
CDR3 protein: CASSQERLAGDTQYF
CDR3 DNA: TGTGCCAGCAGCCAAGAACGGCTAGCGGGAGACACGCAGTATTTT

D gene: .
J gene: TRBJ2-1
clone size: .
V gene: TRBV5-4
CDR3 protein: CASSLNRVSEQFF
CDR3 DNA: TGTGCCAGCAGCTTGAACAGGGTATCTGAGCAGTTCTTC

D gene: TRBD2
J gene: TRBJ2-5
clone size: .
V gene: TRBV2
CDR3 protein: CASSPFPAGAQYF
CDR3 DNA: TGTGCCAGCAGTCCTTTCCCAGCGGGAGCGCAGTACTTC